One and the same sample provided the 17 T cell receptor beta chains below, sequenced in a study of cytomegalovirus exposure and HLA in healthy donors. PCR involved 60 Vbeta and 13 Jbeta primers. TCRdb's table, derived via immunoSEQ multiplex PCR, lists solely in-frame clones and lacks some. The sample has under 200,000 clones, about 75% seen once. Sequences were obtained from PBMCs. The receptor set was obtained from a female donor in good health and CMV-seronegative.

This clone was found once. The rearrangement joins TRBV7-9 to TRBJ1-3, with a tentative D call TRBD1 (6 bases). Germline V gene lookup returns CDR1 SEHNR and CDR2 FQNEAQ (reference sequence). The CDR3 runs 15 residues. Trimming cost V 1 base and J 7 bases, with 14 bases left between them. This CDR3 reads CASSLVSAQGNTIYF. CDR3 in DNA: TGTGCCAGCAGCTTAGTAAGCGCCCAGGGGAACACCATATATTTT.

The chain has TRBV4-2 and TRBJ2-7, with 7 nucleotides matching TRBD2. The germline gives CDR1 LGHNA, CDR2 YNFKEQ. The CDR3 runs to 15 residues. Trimming cost V 4 bases and J 10 bases; bases outside gene matches: 16. The CDR3 loop reads CASSPERDSGKEQYF. Here the CDR3 DNA reads TGTGCCAGCAGCCCGGAGCGGGACTCGGGGAAGGAACAGTACTTC.

The DNA of the CDR3 is TGTGCCAGCAGTGGGACAGGGGAAGAGACCCAGTACTTC. It yields the protein CASSGTGEETQYF. The chain uses TRBV6-5 and TRBJ2-5, with 10 bases that match TRBD1. J was trimmed by 3 bases and V by 5 bases; bases with no gene match: 0. Looked up from germline, CDR1 is MNHEY and CDR2 is SVGAGI. The CDR3 is 13 amino acids.

The chain combines TRBV28 with TRBJ2-2, with 16 bases fitting TRBD2. The junction had 10 bases not matched to a gene; V was cut back by 6 bases and J by 6 bases. In germline, CDR1 is MDHEN, CDR2 SYDVKM. The CDR3 runs to 18 residues. The CDR3 here is CASSPGGLAGGPAGELFF. DNA of the CDR3: TGTGCCAGCAGCCCCGGGGGACTAGCGGGAGGGCCGGCCGGGGAGCTGTTTTTT.

V gene TRBV10-1 combines with J gene TRBJ2-7, with D tentatively TRBD1 (6 bases). Deletions cut 6 bases from V and 5 bases from J, with 17 bases between. Germline V gives CDR1 WNHNN, CDR2 SYGVQD (reference sequence). CDR3 length equals 14 residues. CDR3 residues: CASSPRGFAHEQYF. In DNA form, the CDR3 reads TGCGCCAGCAGCCCCAGGGGATTCGCCCACGAGCAGTACTTC.

The CDR3 region has the DNA TGTGCCAGCTCAGCCGACAGGGGGCGGGTCACTGAAGCTTTCTTT. Protein: CASSADRGRVTEAFF. The chain recombines TRBV18 with TRBJ1-1; TRBD1 agrees at 10 bases. The CDR3 is made up of 15 amino acids. Germline CDR1 reads KGHSH; CDR2 reads LQKENI. V gave up 5 bases and J gave up 4 bases; unmatched junction bases: 7.

V and J are TRBV6-6 and TRBJ2-5; no reliable D call. The CDR3 spans 11 residues. V gave up 6 bases and J gave up 5 bases, with 7 bases separating them. Germline CDR1 MNHNY, CDR2 SVGAGI (reference sequence). The CDR3 region has the DNA TGTGCCAGCAGCCTCCTCGAGACCCAGTACTTC. Residues: CASSLLETQYF.

V usage is TRBV29-1 and J usage is TRBJ2-1; 11 positions agree with TRBD1. The junction had 9 bases not matched to a gene; V was cut back by 4 bases and J by 7 bases. This CDR3 spans 15 amino acids. Germline CDR1 SQVTM, CDR2 ANQGSEA. The CDR3 is CSVARTGGISNEQFF. DNA of the CDR3: TGCAGCGTTGCCCGGACAGGGGGCATATCAAATGAGCAGTTCTTC.

The chain uses TRBV7-2 and TRBJ2-2; 7 positions match TRBD1. Germline assignment: CDR1 SGHTA and CDR2 FQGNSA. The junction had 4 bases not matched to a gene; V was cut back by 4 bases and J by 2 bases. The CDR3 is 15 residues long. DNA for the CDR3: TGTGCCAGCAGCTCGAGGGACAGAAACACCGGGGAGCTGTTTTTT. This gives the protein CASSSRDRNTGELFF.

This clone came up a few times. The chain is built from TRBV27 and TRBJ2-7, with D perhaps TRBD2 (7 bases). CDR3 length: 14 amino acids. With 0 bases removed from V and 2 bases from J, the gap between germline ends came to 8 bases. Germline V CDR1 and CDR2: MNHEY, SMNVEV (reference sequence). The DNA of the CDR3 is TGTGCCAGCAGTTTATCGCGGGGGCCCTACGAGCAGTACTTC. Its translation: CASSLSRGPYEQYF.

The V gene is TRBV19, the J gene TRBJ1-2; 8 bases agree with TRBD1. The V segment lost 3 bases and the J segment 4 bases; nucleotides outside the gene matches: 1. Looked up from germline, CDR1 is LNHDA and CDR2 is SQIVND (reference sequence). The CDR3 is 13 amino acids. CDR3 nucleotide sequence: TGTGCCAGTAGTATCGACAGGGGCTATGGCTACACCTTC. The encoded protein is CASSIDRGYGYTF.

V usage is TRBV7-9 and J usage is TRBJ2-2; 7 nucleotides agree with TRBD2. Germline trimming cut 5 bases from V and 2 bases from J; bases unmatched to any gene: 14. The CDR3 has 18 residues. CDR1 and CDR2 (germline): SEHNR, FQNEAQ (reference sequence). CDR3 in DNA: TGTGCCAGCAGCCCACCGCCGCTTGGGAGGGTAAACACCGGGGAGCTGTTTTTT. Its translation: CASSPPPLGRVNTGELFF.

The rearrangement joins TRBV7-9 to TRBJ1-3; possible D gene TRBD1, 5 bases. Trimming took 6 bases from V and 0 from J, leaving 9 bases between them. Germline assignment: CDR1 SEHNR and CDR2 FQNEAQ (reference sequence). The CDR3 runs to 14 residues. The CDR3 nucleotides read TGTGCCAGCAGGCTAGACAGCTCTGGAAACACCATATATTTT. Translation gives CASRLDSSGNTIYF.

This clone was observed a few times. The rearrangement uses TRBV4-3 and TRBJ2-1, with 8 bases lining up with TRBD1. Looked up from germline, CDR1 is LGHNA and CDR2 is YSLEER. The CDR3 sequence is 16 residues long. Unmatched junction bases numbered 6, after V lost 1 base and J lost 4 bases. The CDR3 DNA is TGCGCCAGCAGCCAAGCCGGGCAGGGGGCTTACAATGAGCAGTTCTTC. Residues: CASSQAGQGAYNEQFF.

The chain is built from TRBV6-1 and TRBJ1-1; D may be TRBD1 (5 bases). The CDR3 contains 14 residues. CDR1 MNHNS and CDR2 SASEGT come from the germline V gene. With 6 bases removed from V and 3 bases from J, the gap between germline ends came to 14 bases. This CDR3 is CASRGGVFDTEAFF. The CDR3 DNA reads as TGTGCCAGCAGGGGGGGGGTGTTTGACACTGAAGCTTTCTTT.

There are a few counts of this clone. The chain uses TRBV2 and TRBJ1-1; D is possibly TRBD1 (5 bases). This CDR3 spans 15 amino acids. The germline V gene has CDR1 SNHLY and CDR2 FYNNEI. The germline V and J ends were trimmed by 4 bases and 6 bases, with 18 bases remaining between them. The CDR3 sequence: CASSASGVSRAEAFF. The CDR3 DNA follows: TGTGCCAGCAGTGCCTCGGGGGTTTCGAGGGCTGAAGCTTTCTTT. The complete variable domain, with remaining parts taken from reference TRBV2 and TRBJ1-1, reads EPEVTQTPSHQVTQMGQEVILRCVPISNHLYFYWYRQILGQKVEFLVSFYNNEISEKSEIFDDQFSVERPDGSNFTLKIRSTKLEDSAMYFCASSASGVSRAEAFFGQGTRLTVV.

The rearrangement uses TRBV9 and TRBJ2-7, with D possibly being TRBD1 (6 bases). V was trimmed by 2 bases and J by 1 base, leaving 10 bases between them. Germline loops: CDR1 SGDLS, CDR2 YYNGEE. The CDR3 contains 14 residues. DNA for the CDR3: TGTGCCAGCAGCGTGTGGGACACATCCTACGAGCAGTACTTC. This encodes CASSVWDTSYEQYF.